The T cell receptor beta chain under discussion was sequenced for a study of OX40 agonist ivuxolimab in advanced cancers. The wider study: Cancers in dose escalation were hepatocellular, melanoma, renal cell and head and neck. Three patients responded partially, comprising one with hepatocellular carcinoma and two with cutaneous melanoma. Overall study results and limits: The expanded peripheral T cells' antigen specificity was not determined.

This table comes from immunoSEQ multiplex PCR, and its TCRdb copy is limited to in-frame clones, with some not included. The sample contains around 50,000 clones, over 75% of which appear only once. On this clone itself: Its antigen is unknown.

The CDR3 has 11 amino acids. V lost 2 bases to trimming and J lost 4 bases, with 4 bases between them. From germline, CDR1 is GTSNPN and CDR2 SVGIG (reference sequence). The sequence derives from an adult with an advanced solid tumor such as melanoma, head and neck, liver or kidney cancer. Specimen: CD4+ or CD8+ T cells sorted from blood, collected in a trial of the OX40 agonist ivuxolimab. V and J are TRBV30 and TRBJ2-3; D is undetermined. This CDR3 is CAWSLADTQYF. The CDR3 DNA reads TGTGCCTGGAGTTTAGCAGATACGCAGTATTTT.